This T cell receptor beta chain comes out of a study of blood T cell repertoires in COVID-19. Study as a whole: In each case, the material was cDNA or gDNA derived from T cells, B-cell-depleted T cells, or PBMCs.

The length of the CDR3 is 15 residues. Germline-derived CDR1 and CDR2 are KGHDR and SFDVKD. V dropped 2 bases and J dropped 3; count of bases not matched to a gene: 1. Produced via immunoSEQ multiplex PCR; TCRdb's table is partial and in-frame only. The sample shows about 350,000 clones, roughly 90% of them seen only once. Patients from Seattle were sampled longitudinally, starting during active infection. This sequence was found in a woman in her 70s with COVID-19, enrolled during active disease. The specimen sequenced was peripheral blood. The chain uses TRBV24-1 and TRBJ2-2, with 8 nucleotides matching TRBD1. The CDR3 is CATSDSDRDTGELFF. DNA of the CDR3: TGTGCCACCAGTGATTCGGACAGGGACACCGGGGAGCTGTTTTTT.